Presented here are 20 T cell receptor beta chains from one specimen sequenced in a study of blood T cell repertoires in COVID-19. TCRdb's copy holds only in-frame clones and misses some; the assay was immunoSEQ multiplex PCR. The table shows under 150,000 clones, with 80% occurring only once. Sequencing was carried out using peripheral blood. These receptors all stem from a woman between 50 and 59 years old with acute or convalescent COVID-19.

This clone was seen a handful of times. The chain's CDR3 is CASSELAGALQETQYF. CDR3 nucleotide sequence: TGTGCCAGCAGCGAGCTAGCGGGGGCCCTCCAAGAGACCCAGTACTTC. The chain has TRBV4-2 and TRBJ2-5, with 10 bases matching TRBD2. The ends lost 5 bases at V and 1 base at J; junction bases unmatched: 7. The CDR3 totals 16 residues. CDR1 LGHNA and CDR2 YNFKEQ come from the germline V gene.

The V and J genes are TRBV7-2 and TRBJ1-5, with D possibly matching TRBD1 (5 bases). V was cut by 2 bases and J by 2 bases, with 10 bases left in between. The CDR3 is 15 amino acids. Germline V gene sequence: CDR1 SGHTA, CDR2 FQGNSA. In DNA form, the CDR3 reads TGTGCCAGCAGCTTATTGGGGCTGGGCAATCAGCCCCAGCATTTT. Protein sequence: CASSLLGLGNQPQHF. The variable domain in full, completed from reference TRBV7-2 and TRBJ1-5, reads GAGVSQSPSNKVTEKGKDVELRCDPISGHTALYWYRQSLGQGLEFLIYFQGNSAPDKSGLPSDRFSAERTGGSVSTLTIQRTQQEDSAVYLCASSLLGLGNQPQHFGDGTRLSIL.

CDR3 coding DNA: TGTGCCAGCAGCCAGTGGGACAGCCTCTCCTACAATGAGCAGTTCTTC. Encoded protein: CASSQWDSLSYNEQFF. This chain joins TRBV3-1 (or the pseudogene TRBV3-2) and TRBJ2-1; 7 bases match TRBD1. The V and J ends lost 3 bases and 0 bases, in that order; junction bases with no gene match: 5. This CDR3 region has 16 residues. Germline CDR1 is LGHDT and CDR2 is YNNKEL (reference sequence).

This clone was recorded once. This chain uses TRBV27 with TRBJ1-4; 11 bases are shared with TRBD1. The germline V gene encodes CDR1 MNHEY and CDR2 SMNVEV (reference sequence). The CDR3 loop spans 14 amino acids. V shed 6 bases, J shed 8 bases, and the junction held 5 bases outside the gene matches. CDR3: CASRLGQGGEKLFF. Here the CDR3 DNA reads TGTGCCAGCAGGTTGGGACAGGGGGGGGAAAAACTGTTTTTT.

The chain links TRBV6-5 to TRBJ1-2, with D possibly matching TRBD1 (6 bases). Germline CDR1 and CDR2: MNHEY and SVGAGI. V was clipped by 10 bases and J by 5 bases, with 17 bases between them. CDR3 length equals 13 residues. This CDR3 reads CATLKDRYYGYTF. As DNA, the CDR3 is TGTGCCACCCTCAAGGACAGATATTATGGCTACACCTTC.

The chain joins TRBV4-1 to TRBJ1-2, with a weak D call TRBD1 (6 bases). V lost 1 base and J lost 6, with 12 bases in between. Per germline, CDR1 MGHRA and CDR2 YSYEKL. This CDR3 comprises 14 residues. CDR3 in amino acids: CASSQVQGEDGYTF. CDR3 sequence (DNA): TGCGCCAGCAGCCAAGTACAGGGTGAGGATGGCTACACCTTC.

The chain links TRBV4-3 to TRBJ1-2; TRBD1 agrees at 12 bases. Per germline, CDR1 LGHNA and CDR2 YSLEER. The CDR3 sequence is 15 residues long. J was trimmed by 8 bases and V by 6 bases; bases with no gene match: 10. This CDR3 reads CASSPGTGGENGYTF. The DNA of the CDR3 is TGCGCCAGCAGTCCCGGGACAGGGGGCGAAAACGGCTACACCTTC.

The rearrangement joins TRBV7-9 to TRBJ2-7; a possible D gene is TRBD1 (6 bases). V was trimmed by 5 bases and J by 3 bases, leaving 11 bases between them. The V gene's germline CDR1 is SEHNR and CDR2 FQNEAQ (reference sequence). This CDR3 is 13 amino acids long. The CDR3 bases are TGTGCCAGCAGCCCGGGACAAGGCTACGAGCAGTACTTC. Translation: CASSPGQGYEQYF.

The chain links TRBV2 to TRBJ1-5; 7 nucleotides align to TRBD1. This CDR3 comprises 15 residues. Germline loops: CDR1 SNHLY, CDR2 FYNNEI. The ends lost 0 bases at V and 5 bases at J; junction bases unmatched: 4. CDR3 protein: CASSEAGTVYQPQHF. CDR3 DNA: TGTGCCAGCAGTGAAGCGGGGACAGTTTATCAGCCCCAGCATTTT.

The chain uses TRBV6-5 and TRBJ1-2, with D hard to call. Germline-derived CDR1 and CDR2 are MNHEY and SVGAGI. This CDR3 is built from 14 residues. V lost 5 bases to trimming and J lost 3 bases, with 13 bases between them. The chain's CDR3 is CASSLNIGDYGYTF. The CDR3, as DNA: TGTGCCAGCAGTCTAAATATCGGGGACTATGGCTACACCTTC.

V and J are TRBV10-3 and TRBJ2-3; D might be TRBD2 (6 bases). Trimming took off 6 bases at V and 2 bases at J, with 12 bases between the two ends. CDR3 size: 14 residues. Germline lookup yields CDR1 ENHRY and CDR2 SYGVKD. CDR3 protein: CAIRASGSTDTQYF. DNA for the CDR3: TGTGCCATCAGAGCCAGCGGGTCCACAGATACGCAGTATTTT.

This sequence joins TRBV6-5 and TRBJ1-2; D ambiguous. V shed 0 bases and J shed 7 bases, with 9 bases lying between them. The CDR3 runs 13 residues. Germline loops: CDR1 MNHEY, CDR2 SVGAGI. CDR3 loop: CASSYSSGGGYTF. The CDR3 nucleotides are TGTGCCAGCAGTTACTCGTCCGGAGGTGGCTACACCTTC.

The chain has TRBV27 and TRBJ2-3; no clear D gene. Trimming took 8 bases from V and 0 from J, leaving 6 bases between them. The CDR3 spans 12 residues. From germline, CDR1 is MNHEY and CDR2 SMNVEV (reference sequence). Here the CDR3 DNA reads TGTGCCAGCGGTACTAGCACAGATACGCAGTATTTT. Protein sequence: CASGTSTDTQYF.

The rearrangement links TRBV9 to TRBJ1-5; no clear D gene. Germline V gives CDR1 SGDLS, CDR2 YYNGEE. V was clipped by 0 bases and J by 7 bases, with 8 bases between them. CDR3 length: 13 amino acids. The CDR3 DNA reads TGTGCCAGCAGCGTAGCTTTGGAGCAGCCCCAGCATTTT. This encodes CASSVALEQPQHF.

The V and J genes are TRBV7-2 and TRBJ1-1; D is possibly TRBD1 (6 bases). This CDR3 is built from 14 residues. V lost 2 bases to trimming and J lost 3 bases, with 10 bases between them. CDR1 is SGHTA and CDR2 is FQGNSA in the germline V gene. In DNA, the CDR3 is TGTGCCAGCAGCTTACGGGGGGGCGACACTGAAGCTTTCTTT. It yields the protein CASSLRGGDTEAFF. Looking up the rest from reference TRBV7-2 and TRBJ1-1 gives the full variable domain: GAGVSQSPSNKVTEKGKDVELRCDPISGHTALYWYRQSLGQGLEFLIYFQGNSAPDKSGLPSDRFSAERTGGSVSTLTIQRTQQEDSAVYLCASSLRGGDTEAFFGQGTRLTVV.

The rearrangement links TRBV5-1 to TRBJ2-7; possible D gene TRBD2, 6 bases. The CDR3 runs to 14 residues. Germline loops: CDR1 SGHRS, CDR2 YFSETQ. Trimming removed 3 bases from V and 2 bases from J, with 12 bases in between. The CDR3 sequence: CASSSTGGPYEQYF. The CDR3 DNA follows: TGCGCCAGCAGCTCTACCGGGGGACCCTACGAGCAGTACTTC. Complete variable domain (other parts from reference TRBV5-1 and TRBJ2-7): KAGVTQTPRYLIKTRGQQVTLSCSPISGHRSVSWYQQTPGQGLQFLFEYFSETQRNKGNFPGRFSGRQFSNSRSEMNVSTLELGDSALYLCASSSTGGPYEQYFGPGTRLTVT.

The rearrangement uses TRBV6-1 and TRBJ1-4, with D maybe TRBD1 (5 bases). V was pared by 3 bases and J by 6 bases, with 11 bases between. Germline loops: CDR1 MNHNS, CDR2 SASEGT. CDR3 length equals 14 residues. CDR3 sequence reads: CASSDAGFDEKLFF. CDR3 sequence (DNA): TGTGCCAGCAGTGACGCAGGGTTTGATGAAAAACTGTTTTTT.

This sequence joins TRBV5-8 and TRBJ1-2, with a possible D match to TRBD1 (5 bases). Trimming left V 2 bases short and J 6 bases short, with 11 bases between. The CDR3 is 13 residues long. The germline V gene has CDR1 SGHTS and CDR2 YDEGEE. The CDR3 here is CASSFKGINGYTF. CDR3 DNA sequence: TGTGCCAGCAGCTTTAAGGGGATTAATGGCTACACCTTC.

The chain recombines TRBV28 with TRBJ2-1; TRBD1 is a possible D gene (5 bases). In germline, CDR1 is MDHEN, CDR2 SYDVKM. There are 13 residues in the CDR3. V was shortened by 6 bases and J by 9 bases, with 15 bases between the two germline ends. The CDR3 reads CASSLTGSGEQFF. The CDR3 nucleotides are TGTGCCAGCAGCCTAACAGGATCTGGTGAGCAGTTCTTC.

This sequence joins TRBV12-3 or TRBV12-4 and TRBJ1-5; tentatively, D is TRBD1 (5 bases). The germline V and J ends were trimmed by 6 bases and 7 bases, with 13 bases remaining between them. This CDR3 region has 13 residues. In DNA form, the CDR3 reads TGTGCCAGCAGCGTCCAGGGCGGCCAGCCCCAGCATTTT. Protein: CASSVQGGQPQHF.